These T cell receptor beta chains were read from a single sample in a study of blood T cell repertoires in COVID-19. Repertoires were generated with immunoSEQ multiplex PCR, while TCRdb's copy carries only in-frame clones and drops some. The sample records some 90,000 clones, 75% to 90% being singletons. The sample taken for sequencing was peripheral blood. These receptors came from a woman older than 75 with active COVID-19. Each CDR3 is given with its conserved first and last residue. Fields, in order: D gene, clone size, J gene, V gene, CDR3 protein, CDR3 DNA. D genes are given only for firm matches. Clone sizes are given selectively: once, few, many, or a class where the clone is expanded.

-	-	TRBJ2-7	TRBV7-9	CASSSRDASEQYF	TGTGCCAGCAGCTCTAGAGACGCCTCCGAGCAGTACTTC
-	-	TRBJ2-3	TRBV11-2	CASSLAGGTVTDTQYF	TGTGCCAGCAGCTTAGCGGGCGGGACAGTCACAGATACGCAGTATTTT
-	-	TRBJ2-1	TRBV5-6	CASSLYEDEQFF	TGTGCCAGCAGCTTATACGAGGATGAGCAGTTCTTC
-	once	TRBJ2-3	TRBV5-5	CASSLSGTQYF	TGTGCCAGCAGCTTGTCTGGCACGCAGTATTTT
TRBD2	-	TRBJ2-3	TRBV9	CASTPLPSGVSTDTQYF	TGTGCCAGCACCCCCCTTCCTAGCGGGGTTAGCACAGATACGCAGTATTTT
-	-	TRBJ1-1	TRBV6-6	CASSYGGGSEAFF	TGTGCCAGCAGTTACGGGGGAGGATCTGAAGCTTTCTTT
-	once	TRBJ2-7	TRBV15	CATSRDRGDGHEQYF	TGTGCCACCAGCAGAGATCGAGGAGATGGTCACGAGCAGTACTTC
TRBD2	once	TRBJ2-5	TRBV6-6	CAAGAGGPRETQYF	TGTGCCGCAGGCGCGGGAGGGCCGCGGGAGACCCAGTACTTC
-	few	TRBJ1-6	TRBV10-1	CASSDSRVGNSPLHF	TGCGCCAGCAGTGACTCGCGGGTAGGCAATTCACCCCTCCACTTT
-	-	TRBJ2-7	TRBV12-2	CASRLRSSGLYEQYF	TGTGCAAGTCGCTTGAGGTCCTCCGGGTTATACGAGCAGTACTTC
TRBD2	-	TRBJ2-1	TRBV7-2	CASSSRAGVVRNEQFF	TGTGCCAGCAGCTCCCGAGCGGGAGTGGTCCGCAATGAGCAGTTCTTC
-	-	TRBJ1-1	TRBV5-4	CASSDLEVTEAFF	TGTGCCAGCAGCGATCTAGAGGTGACTGAAGCTTTCTTT
-	-	TRBJ2-1	TRBV4-3	CASSQEPRGPVGNEQFF	TGCGCCAGCAGCCAAGAGCCGCGGGGTCCTGTTGGCAATGAGCAGTTCTTC
-	-	TRBJ2-2	TRBV5-5	CASSIDPTGTGELFF	TGTGCCAGCAGCATAGACCCCACGGGCACCGGGGAGCTGTTTTTT